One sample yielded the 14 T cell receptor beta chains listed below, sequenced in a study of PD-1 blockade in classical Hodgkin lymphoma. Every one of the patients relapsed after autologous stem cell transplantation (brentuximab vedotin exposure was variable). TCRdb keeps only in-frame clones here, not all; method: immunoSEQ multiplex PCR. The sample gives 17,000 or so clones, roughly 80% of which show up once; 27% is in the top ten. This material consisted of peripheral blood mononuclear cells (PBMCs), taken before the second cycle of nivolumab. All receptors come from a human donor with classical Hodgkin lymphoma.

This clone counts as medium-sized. The CDR3 DNA sequence: TGTGCCAGTAGTATGGAAGAAGTGTTCGGATATAGCAATCAGCCCCAGCATTTT. It codes for CASSMEEVFGYSNQPQHF. The chain is built from TRBV19 and TRBJ1-5; no definite D call. This CDR3 comprises 18 residues. Germline assignment: CDR1 LNHDA and CDR2 SQIVND (reference sequence). Trimming shortened V by 3 bases and J by 0 bases, and 18 bases separated the two germline ends.

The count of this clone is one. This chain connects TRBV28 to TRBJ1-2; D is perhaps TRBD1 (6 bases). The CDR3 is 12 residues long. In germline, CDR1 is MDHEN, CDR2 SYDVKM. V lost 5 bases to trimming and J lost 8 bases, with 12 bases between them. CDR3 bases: TGTGCCAGCAGTCTAGGACAGTGGGGCTACACCTTC. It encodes CASSLGQWGYTF.

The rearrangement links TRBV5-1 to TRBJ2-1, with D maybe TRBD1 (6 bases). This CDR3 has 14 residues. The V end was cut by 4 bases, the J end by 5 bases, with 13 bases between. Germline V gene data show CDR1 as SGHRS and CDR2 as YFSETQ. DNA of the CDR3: TGCGCCAGCAGCCAGGGACACCAAAACAATGAGCAGTTCTTC. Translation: CASSQGHQNNEQFF.

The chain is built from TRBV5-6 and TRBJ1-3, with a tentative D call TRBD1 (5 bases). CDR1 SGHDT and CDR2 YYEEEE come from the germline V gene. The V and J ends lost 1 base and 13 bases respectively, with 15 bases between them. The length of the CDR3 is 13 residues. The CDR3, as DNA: TGTGCCAGCAGCTTGTGGGGACTCAGTAGTATATATTTT. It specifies CASSLWGLSSIYF. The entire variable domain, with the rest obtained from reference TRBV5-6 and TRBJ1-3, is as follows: DAGVTQSPTHLIKTRGQQVTLRCSPKSGHDTVSWYQQALGQGPQFIFQYYEEEERQRGNFPDRFSGHQFPNYSSELNVNALLLGDSALYLCASSLWGLSSIYFGEGSWLTVV.

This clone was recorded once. CDR3 sequence (DNA): TGCGCCAGCAGCCAAGATAGGTTAGCGGGGGCCCCCTACAATGAGCAGTTCTTC. Its translation is CASSQDRLAGAPYNEQFF. The chain is built from TRBV4-3 and TRBJ2-1, with 9 bases that match TRBD2. This CDR3 region has 18 residues. Germline V gene lookup returns CDR1 LGHNA and CDR2 YSLEER. J lost 2 bases, V lost 0 bases, and 8 bases had no gene match.

In DNA form, the CDR3 reads TGTGCCAGCAGCTTGTTGTCGGGCCAGCCCCAGCATTTT. Its protein is CASSLLSGQPQHF. The rearrangement uses TRBV5-5 and TRBJ1-5; D gene ambiguous. Trimming pared 1 base from V and 7 bases from J, leaving 9 bases between. The germline CDR1 and CDR2 sequences are SGHKS and YYEKEE (reference sequence). The CDR3 contains 13 residues.

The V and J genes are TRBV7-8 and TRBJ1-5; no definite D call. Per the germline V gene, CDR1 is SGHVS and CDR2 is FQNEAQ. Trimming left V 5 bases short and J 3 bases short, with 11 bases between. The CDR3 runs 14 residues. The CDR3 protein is CASSKHSSNQPQHF. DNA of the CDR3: TGTGCCAGCAGCAAGCACAGTTCCAATCAGCCCCAGCATTTT.

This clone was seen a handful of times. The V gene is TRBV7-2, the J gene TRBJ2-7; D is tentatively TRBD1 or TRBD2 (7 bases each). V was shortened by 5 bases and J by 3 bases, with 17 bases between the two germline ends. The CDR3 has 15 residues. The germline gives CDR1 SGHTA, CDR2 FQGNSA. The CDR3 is CASSLRQGGDYEQYF. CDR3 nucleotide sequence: TGTGCCAGCAGCCTCAGACAGGGAGGGGACTACGAGCAGTACTTC.

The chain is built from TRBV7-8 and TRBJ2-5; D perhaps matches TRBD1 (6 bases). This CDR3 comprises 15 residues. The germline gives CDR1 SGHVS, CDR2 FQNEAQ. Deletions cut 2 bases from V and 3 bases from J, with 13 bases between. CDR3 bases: TGTGCCAGCAGCTTAACCGGACAGATTGAAGAGACCCAGTACTTC. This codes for CASSLTGQIEETQYF.

The CDR3 reads CASSFNLKKGLNTEAFF. The CDR3, as DNA: TGTGCCAGCAGCTTCAACCTAAAGAAGGGGCTGAACACTGAAGCTTTCTTT. The chain has TRBV5-5 and TRBJ1-1, with D perhaps matching TRBD1 (5 bases). The length of the CDR3 is 17 residues. Trimming took off 2 bases at V and 0 bases at J, with 17 bases between the two ends. Per the germline V gene, CDR1 is SGHKS and CDR2 is YYEKEE (reference sequence).

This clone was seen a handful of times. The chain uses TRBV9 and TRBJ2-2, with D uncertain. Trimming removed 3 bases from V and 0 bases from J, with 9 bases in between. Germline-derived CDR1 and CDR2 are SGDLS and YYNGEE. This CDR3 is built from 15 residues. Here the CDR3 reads CASSEQATNTGELFF. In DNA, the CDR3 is TGTGCCAGCAGCGAACAAGCGACGAACACCGGGGAGCTGTTTTTT.

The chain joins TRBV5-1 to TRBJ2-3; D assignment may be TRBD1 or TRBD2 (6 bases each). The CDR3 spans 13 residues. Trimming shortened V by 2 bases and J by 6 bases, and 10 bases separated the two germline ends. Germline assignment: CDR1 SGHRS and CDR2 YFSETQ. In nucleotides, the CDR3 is TGCGCCAGCAGCTTAGGGGGGTCCGATACGCAGTATTTT. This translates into CASSLGGSDTQYF.

The CDR3 bases are TGTGCCAGCTCCCTATACGTGGGGGGTATCTACGAGCAGTACTTC. Translating it yields CASSLYVGGIYEQYF. The rearrangement uses TRBV2 and TRBJ2-7; D may be TRBD2 (6 bases). Trimming cost V 8 bases and J 3 bases, with 20 bases left between them. The CDR3 has 15 amino acids. Looked up from germline, CDR1 is SNHLY and CDR2 is FYNNEI. Based on the CDR3 plus reference TRBV2 and TRBJ2-7, the full variable domain is EPEVTQTPSHQVTQMGQEVILRCVPISNHLYFYWYRQILGQKVEFLVSFYNNEISEKSEIFDDQFSVERPDGSNFTLKIRSTKLEDSAMYFCASSLYVGGIYEQYFGPGTRLTVT.

CDR3 in amino acids: CASTDNFYGYTF. Here the CDR3 DNA reads TGTGCCAGCACGGACAATTTCTATGGCTACACCTTC. The V and J genes are TRBV6-5 and TRBJ1-2; a possible D gene is TRBD1 (5 bases). The V gene's germline CDR1 is MNHEY and CDR2 SVGAGI. V dropped 7 bases and J dropped 4 bases, with 10 bases sitting between them. The CDR3 runs to 12 residues.